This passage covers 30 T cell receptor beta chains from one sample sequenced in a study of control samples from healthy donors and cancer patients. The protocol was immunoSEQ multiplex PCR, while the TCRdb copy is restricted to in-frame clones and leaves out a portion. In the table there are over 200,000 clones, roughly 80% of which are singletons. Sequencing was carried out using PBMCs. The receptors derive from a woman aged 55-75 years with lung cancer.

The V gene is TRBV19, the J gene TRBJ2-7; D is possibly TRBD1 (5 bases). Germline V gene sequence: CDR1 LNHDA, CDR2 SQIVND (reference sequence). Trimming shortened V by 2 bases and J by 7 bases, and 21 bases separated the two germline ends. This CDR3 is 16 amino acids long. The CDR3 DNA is TGTGCCAGTAGTATAAAGCAGGACGGACACCCCTGGGAGCAGTACTTC. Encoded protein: CASSIKQDGHPWEQYF.

The CDR3 sequence is CASSRDRKNSNQPQHF. CDR3 sequence (DNA): TGTGCCAGCTCACGGGACAGGAAAAATAGCAATCAGCCCCAGCATTTT. J is TRBJ1-5 and V is TRBV18; 8 bases agree with TRBD1. Germline V gives CDR1 KGHSH, CDR2 LQKENI. This CDR3 has 16 residues. V was clipped by 4 bases and J by 0 bases; unmatched bases: 5.

The chain's CDR3 is CASSLRIQETQYF. CDR3 coding DNA: TGTGCCAGCAGTTTACGTATACAAGAGACCCAGTACTTC. V gene TRBV27 combines with J gene TRBJ2-5; D gene ambiguous. V dropped 2 bases and J dropped 2 bases, with 6 bases sitting between them. Germline CDR1 reads MNHEY; CDR2 reads SMNVEV (reference sequence). The CDR3 contains 13 residues.

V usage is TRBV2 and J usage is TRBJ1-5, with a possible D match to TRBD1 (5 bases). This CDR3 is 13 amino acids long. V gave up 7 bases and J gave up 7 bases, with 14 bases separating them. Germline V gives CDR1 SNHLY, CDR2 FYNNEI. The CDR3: CASMGDLGQPQHF. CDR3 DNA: TGTGCCAGCATGGGGGACCTGGGGCAGCCCCAGCATTTT.

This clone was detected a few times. CDR3 bases: TGTGCCAGCAGCTTGGATAGTCCAGGGGGCCGGTATGGCTACACCTTC. Translating gives CASSLDSPGGRYGYTF. The chain couples TRBV5-4 to TRBJ1-2, with 8 bases matching TRBD1. This CDR3 comprises 16 residues. Germline-derived CDR1 and CDR2 are SGHNT and YYREEE (reference sequence). J lost 5 bases, V lost 0 bases, and 9 bases had no gene match.

The CDR3 protein is CASSGAGQGNEKLFF. CDR3 DNA: TGTGCCAGCAGCGGGGCGGGACAGGGTAATGAAAAACTGTTTTTT. The rearrangement joins TRBV5-4 to TRBJ1-4, with 9 bases fitting TRBD1. The CDR3 runs 15 residues. Germline CDR1 is SGHNT and CDR2 is YYREEE (reference sequence). The V gene end was trimmed by 4 bases and the J gene end by 4 bases; junction bases not matched to a gene: 5. The variable domain in full, completed from reference TRBV5-4 and TRBJ1-4, reads ETGVTQSPTHLIKTRGQQVTLRCSSQSGHNTVSWYQQALGQGPQFIFQYYREEENGRGNFPPRFSGLQFPNYSSELNVNALELDDSALYLCASSGAGQGNEKLFFGSGTQLSVL.

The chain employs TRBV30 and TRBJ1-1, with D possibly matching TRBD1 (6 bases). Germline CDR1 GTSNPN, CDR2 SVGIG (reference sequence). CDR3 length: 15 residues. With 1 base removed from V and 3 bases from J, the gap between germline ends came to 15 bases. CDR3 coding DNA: TGTGCCTGGAGTGCCGACAGGTATGGTCACACTGAAGCTTTCTTT. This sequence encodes CAWSADRYGHTEAFF.

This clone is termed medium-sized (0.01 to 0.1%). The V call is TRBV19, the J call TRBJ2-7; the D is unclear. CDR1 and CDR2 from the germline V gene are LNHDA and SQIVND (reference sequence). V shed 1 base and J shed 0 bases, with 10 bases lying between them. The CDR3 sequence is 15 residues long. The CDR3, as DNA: TGTGCCAGTAGTATAGCGAGCTCGAGCTCCTACGAGCAGTACTTC. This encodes CASSIASSSSYEQYF.

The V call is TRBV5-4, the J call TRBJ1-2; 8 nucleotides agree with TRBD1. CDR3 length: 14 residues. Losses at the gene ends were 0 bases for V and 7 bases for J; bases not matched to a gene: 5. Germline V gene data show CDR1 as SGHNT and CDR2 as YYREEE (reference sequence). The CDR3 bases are TGTGCCAGCAGCTTGGAAACAGGGGGTTCTGGCTACACCTTC. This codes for CASSLETGGSGYTF.

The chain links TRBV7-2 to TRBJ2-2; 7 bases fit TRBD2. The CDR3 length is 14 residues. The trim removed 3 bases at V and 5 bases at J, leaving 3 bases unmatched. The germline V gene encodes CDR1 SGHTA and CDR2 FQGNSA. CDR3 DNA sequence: TGTGCCAGCAGCTTGGGCGGGGGAACCGGGGAGCTGTTTTTT. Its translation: CASSLGGGTGELFF.

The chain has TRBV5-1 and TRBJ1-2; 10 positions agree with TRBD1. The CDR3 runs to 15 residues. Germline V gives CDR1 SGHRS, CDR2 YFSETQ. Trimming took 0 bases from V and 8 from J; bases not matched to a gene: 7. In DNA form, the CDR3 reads TGCGCCAGCAGCTTGGGCCCCGGGACAGGGGAGGGCTACACCTTC. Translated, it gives CASSLGPGTGEGYTF.

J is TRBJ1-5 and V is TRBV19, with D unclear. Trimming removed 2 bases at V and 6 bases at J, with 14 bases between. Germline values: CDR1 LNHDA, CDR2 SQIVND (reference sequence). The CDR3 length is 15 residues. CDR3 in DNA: TGTGCCAGTAGTATAATGGGTATCGGCGGTCAGCCCCAGCATTTT. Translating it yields CASSIMGIGGQPQHF.

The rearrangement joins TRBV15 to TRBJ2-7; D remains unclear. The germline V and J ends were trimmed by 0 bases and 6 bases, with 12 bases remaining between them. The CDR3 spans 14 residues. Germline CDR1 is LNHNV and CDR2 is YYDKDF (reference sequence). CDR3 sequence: CATSRDLGTLEQYF. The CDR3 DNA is TGTGCCACCAGCAGAGATCTAGGTACCCTCGAGCAGTACTTC. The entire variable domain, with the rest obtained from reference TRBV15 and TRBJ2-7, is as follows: DAMVIQNPRYQVTQFGKPVTLSCSQTLNHNVMYWYQQKSSQAPKLLFHYYDKDFNNEADTPDNFQSRRPNTSFCFLDIRSPGLGDTAMYLCATSRDLGTLEQYFGPGTRLTVT.

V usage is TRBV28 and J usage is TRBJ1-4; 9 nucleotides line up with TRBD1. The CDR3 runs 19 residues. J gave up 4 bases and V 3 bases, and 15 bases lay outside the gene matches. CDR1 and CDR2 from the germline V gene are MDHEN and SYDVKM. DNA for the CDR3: TGTGCCAGCAGTTTTAGGGCCCCCGGGACAGGGACCCTTAATGAAAAACTGTTTTTT. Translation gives CASSFRAPGTGTLNEKLFF.

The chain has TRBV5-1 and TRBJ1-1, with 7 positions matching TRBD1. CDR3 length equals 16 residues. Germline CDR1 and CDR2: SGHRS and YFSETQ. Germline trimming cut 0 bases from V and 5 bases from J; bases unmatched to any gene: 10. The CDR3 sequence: CASSLASGQGGTEAFF. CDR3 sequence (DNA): TGCGCCAGCAGCTTGGCCAGTGGTCAGGGGGGTACTGAAGCTTTCTTT.

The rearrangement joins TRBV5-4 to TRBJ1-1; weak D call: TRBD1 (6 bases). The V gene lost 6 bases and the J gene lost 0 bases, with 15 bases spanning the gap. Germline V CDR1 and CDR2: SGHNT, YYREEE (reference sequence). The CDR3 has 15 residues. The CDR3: CASTDTGKMNTEAFF. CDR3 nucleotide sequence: TGTGCCAGCACCGATACAGGGAAAATGAACACTGAAGCTTTCTTT.

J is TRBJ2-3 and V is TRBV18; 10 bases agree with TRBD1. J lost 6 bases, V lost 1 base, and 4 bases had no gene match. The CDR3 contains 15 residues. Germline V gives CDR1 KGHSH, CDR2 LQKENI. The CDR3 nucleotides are TGTGCCAGCTCACCACAGGGACAGGGGCAGGATACGCAGTATTTT. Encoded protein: CASSPQGQGQDTQYF.

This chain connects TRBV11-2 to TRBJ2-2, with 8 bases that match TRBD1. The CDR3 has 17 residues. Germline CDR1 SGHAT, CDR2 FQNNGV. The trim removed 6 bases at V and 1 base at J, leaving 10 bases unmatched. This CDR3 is CASRQNPGQVNTGELFF. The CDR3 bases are TGTGCCAGCAGGCAAAATCCGGGACAGGTGAACACCGGGGAGCTGTTTTTT.

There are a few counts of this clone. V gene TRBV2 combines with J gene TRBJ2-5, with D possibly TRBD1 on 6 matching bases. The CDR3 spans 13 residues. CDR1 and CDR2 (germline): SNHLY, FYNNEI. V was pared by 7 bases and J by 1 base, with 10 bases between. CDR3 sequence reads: CASNQGPQETQYF. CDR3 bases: TGTGCCAGCAACCAGGGGCCCCAAGAGACCCAGTACTTC. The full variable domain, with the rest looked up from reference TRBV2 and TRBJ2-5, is EPEVTQTPSHQVTQMGQEVILRCVPISNHLYFYWYRQILGQKVEFLVSFYNNEISEKSEIFDDQFSVERPDGSNFTLKIRSTKLEDSAMYFCASNQGPQETQYFGPGTRLLVL.

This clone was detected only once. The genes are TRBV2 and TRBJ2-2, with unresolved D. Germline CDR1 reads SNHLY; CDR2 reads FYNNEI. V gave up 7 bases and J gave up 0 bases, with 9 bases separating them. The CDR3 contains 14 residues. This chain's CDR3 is CASTPEANTGELFF. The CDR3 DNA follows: TGTGCCAGCACGCCAGAAGCGAACACCGGGGAGCTGTTTTTT.

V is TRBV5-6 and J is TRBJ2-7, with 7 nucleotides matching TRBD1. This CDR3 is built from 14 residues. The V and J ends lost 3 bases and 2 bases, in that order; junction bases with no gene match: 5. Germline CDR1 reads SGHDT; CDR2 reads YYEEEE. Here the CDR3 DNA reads TGTGCCAGCAGCTCCTACAGGGGCGCCTACGAGCAGTACTTC. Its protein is CASSSYRGAYEQYF.

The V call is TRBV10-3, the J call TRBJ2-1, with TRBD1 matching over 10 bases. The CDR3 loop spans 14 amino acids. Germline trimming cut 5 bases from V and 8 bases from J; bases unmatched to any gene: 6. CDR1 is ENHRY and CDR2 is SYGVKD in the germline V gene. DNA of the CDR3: TGTGCCATCAGTCGGGACAGGGGTTGGGATGAGCAGTTCTTC. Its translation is CAISRDRGWDEQFF.

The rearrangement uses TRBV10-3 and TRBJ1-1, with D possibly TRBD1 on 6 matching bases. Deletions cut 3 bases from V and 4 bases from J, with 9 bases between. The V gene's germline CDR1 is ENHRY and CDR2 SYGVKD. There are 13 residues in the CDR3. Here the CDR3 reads CAISDGRGTEAFF. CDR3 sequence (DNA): TGTGCCATCAGTGACGGCAGGGGCACTGAAGCTTTCTTT.

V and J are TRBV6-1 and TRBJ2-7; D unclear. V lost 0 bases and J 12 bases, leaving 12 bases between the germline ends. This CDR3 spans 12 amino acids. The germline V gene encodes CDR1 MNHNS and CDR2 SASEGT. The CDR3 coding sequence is TGTGCCAGCAGTGAAGCGCTAGTACGTCCGTACTTC. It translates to CASSEALVRPYF.

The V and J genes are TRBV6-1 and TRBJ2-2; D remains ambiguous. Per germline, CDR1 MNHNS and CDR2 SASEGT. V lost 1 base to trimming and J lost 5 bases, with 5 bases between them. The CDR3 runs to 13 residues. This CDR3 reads CASSEVWTGELFF. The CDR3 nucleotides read TGTGCCAGCAGTGAAGTATGGACCGGGGAGCTGTTTTTT.

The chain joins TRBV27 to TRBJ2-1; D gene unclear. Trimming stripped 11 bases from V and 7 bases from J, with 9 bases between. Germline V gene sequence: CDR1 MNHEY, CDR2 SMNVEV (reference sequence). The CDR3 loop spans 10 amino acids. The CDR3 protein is CASGGNEQFF. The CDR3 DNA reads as TGTGCCTCCGGCGGAAATGAGCAGTTCTTC.

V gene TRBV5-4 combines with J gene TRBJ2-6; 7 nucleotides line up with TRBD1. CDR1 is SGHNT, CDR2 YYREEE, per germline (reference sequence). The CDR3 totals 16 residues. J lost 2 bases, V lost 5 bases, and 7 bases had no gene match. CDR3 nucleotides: TGTGCCAGCAGGTCGGGACAGATCACTGGGGCCAACGTCCTGACTTTC. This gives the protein CASRSGQITGANVLTF.

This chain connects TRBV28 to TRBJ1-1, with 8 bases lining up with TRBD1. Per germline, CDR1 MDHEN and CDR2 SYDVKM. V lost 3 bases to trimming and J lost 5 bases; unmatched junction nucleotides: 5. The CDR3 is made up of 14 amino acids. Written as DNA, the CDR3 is TGTGCCAGCAGTTTGGGCAGGGGGCTGACTGAAGCTTTCTTT. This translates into CASSLGRGLTEAFF.

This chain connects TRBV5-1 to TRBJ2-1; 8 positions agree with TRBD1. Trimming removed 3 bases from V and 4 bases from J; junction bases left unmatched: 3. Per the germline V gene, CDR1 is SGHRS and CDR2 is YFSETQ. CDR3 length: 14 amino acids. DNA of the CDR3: TGCGCCAGCAGCTCCGGGACAGGATACAATGAGCAGTTCTTC. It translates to CASSSGTGYNEQFF.

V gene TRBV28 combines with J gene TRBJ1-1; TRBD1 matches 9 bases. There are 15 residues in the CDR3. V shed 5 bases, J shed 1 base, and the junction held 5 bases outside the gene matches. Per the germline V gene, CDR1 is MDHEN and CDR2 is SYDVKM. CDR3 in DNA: TGTGCCAGCAGTACCCCGGGACAGGGGAACACTGAAGCTTTCTTT. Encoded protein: CASSTPGQGNTEAFF.